The 2 T cell receptor beta chains below all came from one sample that was sequenced in a study of blood T cell repertoires in COVID-19. Using immunoSEQ multiplex PCR, the repertoire was profiled, and TCRdb retains in-frame clones only, with some absent. Of a few hundred thousand clones detected, about 90% appear once; the ten largest clones hold around 1.3%. Sequencing was carried out using peripheral blood. Every receptor here comes from a man aged 35 to 55 with acute or convalescent COVID-19.

The gene calls are TRBV30 and TRBJ1-3, with TRBD1 identical over 7 bases. This CDR3 is built from 14 residues. Germline-derived CDR1 and CDR2 are GTSNPN and SVGIG (reference sequence). V lost 2 bases and J lost 3; bases outside the gene matches: 4. The CDR3 region has the DNA TGTGCCTGGAGTATACAGGGGAGTGGAAACACCATATATTTT. Translated: CAWSIQGSGNTIYF.

V is TRBV5-5 and J is TRBJ1-5; a weak D match, TRBD1 (6 bases). Deletions cut 1 base from V and 4 bases from J, with 9 bases between. The CDR3 covers 14 residues. CDR1 and CDR2 from the germline V gene are SGHKS and YYEKEE (reference sequence). The CDR3 DNA is TGTGCCAGCAGCTTGAAACAGGGTAATCAGCCCCAGCATTTT. As protein: CASSLKQGNQPQHF.